What follows is one T cell receptor (beta chain) and its context. Its antigen is not yet known. No much larger clone is present one base from it, and per-base qualities are unavailable. The data belong to a study of T cell responses to AZD1222 COVID-19 vaccine (dated by TCRdb to the early 2020s). About the study as a whole: A total of over 230 trial participants underwent TCR sequencing, of whom about 200 received two doses of AZD1222 and about 25 received two doses of the MenACWY control vaccine. Trial participants were enrolled into age subgroups of 18-55, 56-69 and 70-plus years, which contained 148, 28 and 57 TCR-sequenced participants, respectively. Points the paper makes about the study in general: Only five to seven AZD1222 recipients were SARS-CoV-2 seropositive at baseline, limiting conclusions about previously exposed vaccinees. No day 14 peak-response samples were available, so repertoires were characterized only after the peak T cell response. Reportedly, almost half of the unique spike-specific TCRs recognized epitopes lying outside the regions that are mutated in the B.1.351 and B.1.1.7 variants. Vaccine-associated CD4 TCRs spanned the whole spike protein, with dominant responses in regions 160-218 and 743-854. Spike-specific TCR breadth and depth rose significantly after two AZD1222 doses compared with day 0 and with MenACWY recipients. Participants were mostly white British, with more females than males. The authors suggested clonal diversity may have been underestimated. The 56-69-year group was small, and its depth increase did not reach significance, likely because of low power.

This sample's time point label indicates: about 28 days (+/-7) after the second vaccine dose. What the treatment or condition label conveys for this sample: meningococcal conjugate vaccine given as trial control. The vaccinee samples were drawn from two UK trials, COV001 and COV002, one of which was a single-blind randomized controlled phase 2/3 trial testing AZD1222 (ChAdOx1 nCoV-19) in healthy adults. For TCRbeta chain sequencing, PBMC samples from trial participants were taken at day 0 and at day 28 after the second dose. The junction shows trimming of 5 bases on V and 8 bases on J, and the gene matches do not reach 20 bases of it. Based on the germline V gene (reference sequence), the CDR1 and CDR2 sequences are LNHDA and SQIVND. The CDR3 numbers 17 residues from cysteine through phenylalanine. Solely the CDR3 DNA is kept, with 51 bases framed from the first base. The CDR3 regions of human TCRbeta chains were analyzed by immunosequencing. As for the original processing: TCRs in the repertoires were compared against a reference library of SARS-CoV-2-specific TCRs that had been generated with the MIRA antigen-specificity platform. Breadth was defined as the fraction of unique TCRs that were SARS-CoV-2-associated. Depth was defined as the fraction of total T cells that were SARS-CoV-2-associated. Each spike-specific TCR was assigned to its reactive spike region and to a CD4 or CD8 class using the MIRA data. Log10-transformed breadth and depth values were compared by one-way ANOVA with Sidak's multiple comparisons tests. As stored in TCRdb, this immuneACCESS dataset retains in-frame rearrangements with V and J assigned. A fraction of the clones does not appear; measured against another copy, unresolved V genes explain less than half of the discrepancy, and the remainder lacks a known reason. Clone size and V and J calls were adopted from that table, with D and trimming inferred from the DNA. Present in this sample are over 130,000 clones, 75% to 95% of which were seen just once. The ten largest clones represent about 7.5% of the sample.

The chain is made from TRBV19 and TRBJ1-2; 7 middle bases align to TRBD1. This TCR derives from an adult who received the MenACWY meningococcal vaccine as a control. Sequencing used peripheral blood, obtained 28 days after the second dose of the MenACWY control vaccine. DNA sequence: TGTGCCAGTAGTCCCACCTCAGGGACAGTTGGACGTGGCGGCTACACCTTC. The encoded protein is CASSPTSGTVGRGGYTF.